A single sample is the source of the 32 T cell receptor beta chains below, sequenced in a study of T cell clonotyping in hematopoietic cell transplantation. TCRdb's table, derived via immunoSEQ multiplex PCR, lists solely in-frame clones and lacks some. Here the sample spans several thousand clones, more than 85% being singletons. Time point reported: recipient sample about 28 days before transplant, after cytoreduction. The sequencing used peripheral blood mononuclear cells, collected before stem cell transplant. The receptors stem from a woman aged 55-69 years with acute myeloid leukemia. Some clones in this sample may be carry-over from other donors' samples.

The rearrangement joins TRBV7-8 to TRBJ2-3; possibly TRBD1 for D (5 bases). Germline V gene data show CDR1 as SGHVS and CDR2 as FQNEAQ. The CDR3 covers 14 residues. V was trimmed by 0 bases and J by 6 bases, leaving 10 bases between them. Written as DNA, the CDR3 is TGTGCCAGCAGCTTAGCGCTCTGGGGCGATACGCAGTATTTT. It encodes CASSLALWGDTQYF.

The chain links TRBV2 to TRBJ2-2; 11 bases agree with TRBD1. CDR3 length: 17 amino acids. Germline V gives CDR1 SNHLY, CDR2 FYNNEI. The J segment lost 4 bases and the V segment lost 1 base, leaving 5 bases of the junction unmatched. This chain's CDR3 is CASSEGTGQGGTGELFF. For the CDR3, the DNA is TGTGCCAGCAGTGAAGGCACGGGACAGGGGGGCACCGGGGAGCTGTTTTTT.

V gene TRBV10-3 combines with J gene TRBJ2-3, with TRBD2 identical over 11 bases. There are 17 residues in the CDR3. J was trimmed by 9 bases and V by 6 bases; bases with no gene match: 17. Germline V gene data show CDR1 as ENHRY and CDR2 as SYGVKD. Written as DNA, the CDR3 is TGTGCCATCAGGGATGTCGGACTAGCGGGCAAAGGGAGCACGCAGTATTTT. Translating it yields CAIRDVGLAGKGSTQYF.

The chain recombines TRBV10-3 with TRBJ2-7; TRBD2 might be the D (6 bases). The CDR3 loop spans 12 amino acids. Germline-derived CDR1 and CDR2 are ENHRY and SYGVKD. V was cut by 6 bases and J by 4 bases, with 10 bases left in between. CDR3 sequence: CAISGGTYEQYF. The DNA of the CDR3 is TGTGCCATCAGCGGGGGAACTTACGAGCAGTACTTC.

V usage is TRBV11-2 and J usage is TRBJ2-1, with 9 bases lining up with TRBD2. After removal of 4 bases from V and 9 bases from J, the junction contained 22 bases not matched to a gene. Germline CDR1 reads SGHAT; CDR2 reads FQNNGV. The CDR3 totals 19 residues. The CDR3 here is CASSSSRDLFIAGEVEQFF. The CDR3 nucleotides read TGTGCCAGCAGCTCAAGTAGAGACCTTTTCATAGCGGGAGAAGTTGAGCAGTTCTTC.

The chain links TRBV19 to TRBJ1-5; D uncertain. CDR1 and CDR2 from the germline V gene are LNHDA and SQIVND (reference sequence). Trimming cost V 1 base and J 9 bases, with 7 bases left between them. The CDR3 totals 12 residues. For the CDR3, the DNA is TGTGCCAGTAGTATAGGTGGGAGGCCCCAGCATTTT. As protein: CASSIGGRPQHF.

V usage is TRBV7-9 and J usage is TRBJ2-7; D may be TRBD1 (6 bases). V lost 4 bases, J lost 1 base, and 11 bases lay in between. Germline V CDR1 and CDR2: SEHNR, FQNEAQ (reference sequence). The length of the CDR3 is 14 residues. The CDR3 reads CASSSRDTSYEQYF. CDR3 sequence (DNA): TGTGCCAGCAGCTCACGGGACACTTCCTACGAGCAGTACTTC.

The CDR3 DNA follows: TGTGCCAGCAGCTCACGGGGCGGGAGTGGGGAGACCCAGTACTTC. Translation: CASSSRGGSGETQYF. This chain uses TRBV7-9 with TRBJ2-5, with TRBD2 matching 7 bases. Germline CDR1 SEHNR, CDR2 FQNEAQ (reference sequence). Unmatched junction bases numbered 10, after V lost 4 bases and J lost 5 bases. CDR3 size: 15 residues.

The rearrangement joins TRBV6-5 to TRBJ1-1, with D perhaps matching TRBD1 (6 bases). Trimming took 0 bases from V and 5 from J, leaving 10 bases between them. The CDR3 length is 14 residues. CDR1 and CDR2 from the germline V gene are MNHEY and SVGAGI. CDR3 DNA sequence: TGTGCCAGCAGTTACTCCGGGGGCCGGACTGAAGCTTTCTTT. Its translation: CASSYSGGRTEAFF.

The V call is TRBV12-5, the J call TRBJ2-5, with D perhaps TRBD2 (6 bases). V was cut by 7 bases and J by 1 base, with 10 bases left in between. Per the germline V gene, CDR1 is LGHNT and CDR2 is FRNRAP. The CDR3 totals 13 residues. CDR3 sequence (DNA): TGTGCTAGTGTCCCGGGAGCCCAAGAGACCCAGTACTTC. This gives the protein CASVPGAQETQYF.

V and J are TRBV5-8 and TRBJ1-5; D not resolved. The CDR3 is made up of 15 amino acids. The V gene's germline CDR1 is SGHTS and CDR2 YDEGEE. Trimming took 3 bases from V and 3 from J, leaving 13 bases between them. CDR3 residues: CASSWVRLNNQPQHF. The CDR3 DNA is TGTGCCAGCAGCTGGGTTCGGTTAAACAATCAGCCCCAGCATTTT. The full variable domain, in which reference TRBV5-8 and TRBJ1-5 provide the parts outside the CDR3, is EAGVTQSPTHLIKTRGQQATLRCSPISGHTSVYWYQQALGLGLQFLLWYDEGEERNRGNFPPRFSGRQFPNYSSELNVNALELEDSALYLCASSWVRLNNQPQHFGDGTRLSIL.

The DNA for the CDR3 is TGTGCCTGGAGTCCAGATGGACAGGGGGACACAGATACGCAGTATTTT. Translated, it gives CAWSPDGQGDTDTQYF. The J gene is TRBJ2-3, the V gene TRBV30; 10 bases match TRBD1. V lost 2 bases, J lost 2 bases, and 7 bases stayed unmatched. Germline assignment: CDR1 GTSNPN and CDR2 SVGIG (reference sequence). This CDR3 comprises 16 residues.

The V gene is TRBV11-2, the J gene TRBJ1-1; D unresolved. CDR3 length: 12 amino acids. Trimming stripped 3 bases from V and 7 bases from J, with 9 bases between. Germline V CDR1 and CDR2: SGHAT, FQNNGV. The CDR3 DNA follows: TGTGCCAGCAGCTTCGGACGGAGTGAAGCTTTCTTT. Translation: CASSFGRSEAFF.

The table lists this clone with a count of one. V and J are TRBV7-6 and TRBJ1-1; D perhaps matches TRBD1 (6 bases). The V end lost 3 bases, the J end lost 5 bases, and 10 bases lay between the germline ends. Germline loops: CDR1 SGHVS, CDR2 FNYEAQ. The CDR3 consists of 13 residues. CDR3 sequence: CASSLGGQTEAFF. The CDR3 nucleotides are TGTGCCAGCAGCTTGGGGGGGCAAACTGAAGCTTTCTTT.

The chain recombines TRBV28 with TRBJ1-2; D may be TRBD1 (5 bases). Germline V gene lookup returns CDR1 MDHEN and CDR2 SYDVKM. V lost 5 bases to trimming and J lost 6 bases, with 19 bases between them. The CDR3 totals 15 residues. CDR3 DNA sequence: TGTGCCAGCAGTCCCCGGCCTCAGGGTTATCATGGCTACACCTTC. Translated, it gives CASSPRPQGYHGYTF.

V and J are TRBV5-4 and TRBJ1-2; no clear D gene. Per the germline V gene, CDR1 is SGHNT and CDR2 is YYREEE (reference sequence). Trimming left V 2 bases short and J 11 bases short, with 25 bases between. This CDR3 has 16 residues. CDR3 DNA sequence: TGTGCCAGCAGCTTTGGGCGGCGGGTGGGCGCGGAAGGTTACACCTTC. It specifies CASSFGRRVGAEGYTF.

This clone is a singleton in its sample. The CDR3 nucleotides are TGTGCCAGCAGCCGCGGACAGGGGAGAGAAAAACTGTTTTTT. Amino acid sequence: CASSRGQGREKLFF. V and J are TRBV7-2 and TRBJ1-4; 9 nucleotides match TRBD1. The germline CDR1 and CDR2 sequences are SGHTA and FQGNSA. Trimming cost V 5 bases and J 8 bases; bases outside gene matches: 6. The CDR3 spans 14 residues.

This chain links TRBV7-2 with TRBJ2-7, with 10 bases fitting TRBD2. CDR1 is SGHTA and CDR2 is FQGNSA in the germline V gene. The CDR3 is 14 residues long. The ends lost 5 bases at V and 2 bases at J; junction bases unmatched: 3. CDR3 loop: CASSRTSGPYEQYF. CDR3 sequence (DNA): TGTGCCAGCAGCCGGACTAGCGGACCCTACGAGCAGTACTTC. Full variable domain (remainder filled in from reference TRBV7-2 and TRBJ2-7): GAGVSQSPSNKVTEKGKDVELRCDPISGHTALYWYRQSLGQGLEFLIYFQGNSAPDKSGLPSDRFSAERTGGSVSTLTIQRTQQEDSAVYLCASSRTSGPYEQYFGPGTRLTVT.

In this sample, this clone turned up a few times. The rearrangement links TRBV10-1 to TRBJ1-1; maybe TRBD1 (5 bases). V gave up 8 bases and J gave up 1 base, with 11 bases separating them. Germline CDR1 reads WNHNN; CDR2 reads SYGVQD (reference sequence). This CDR3 is 13 amino acids long. CDR3 amino acids: CASQPGSNTEAFF. In nucleotides, the CDR3 is TGCGCCAGCCAACCAGGGTCGAACACTGAAGCTTTCTTT.

V usage is TRBV27 and J usage is TRBJ1-1; 12 positions match TRBD1. Germline loops: CDR1 MNHEY, CDR2 SMNVEV (reference sequence). CDR3 length: 14 amino acids. V was clipped by 5 bases and J by 6 bases; unmatched bases: 4. The CDR3 DNA follows: TGTGCCAGCAGTGGGACAGGGGGCCCTGCTGAAGCTTTCTTT. Protein: CASSGTGGPAEAFF.

The table lists this clone with a count of one. This chain joins TRBV7-8 and TRBJ1-5; no firm D call. V was pared by 1 base and J by 3 bases, with 10 bases between. This CDR3 region has 15 residues. Germline CDR1 and CDR2: SGHVS and FQNEAQ. The CDR3 region is CASSLERRINQPQHF. The CDR3 DNA reads as TGTGCCAGCAGCTTAGAGAGACGGATCAATCAGCCCCAGCATTTT.

This clone appeared a few times. The genes are TRBV6-5 and TRBJ1-5; perhaps TRBD1 as D (6 bases). This CDR3 region has 12 residues. V lost 5 bases to trimming and J lost 9 bases, with 11 bases between them. Looked up from germline, CDR1 is MNHEY and CDR2 is SVGAGI. The CDR3 spells CASSTQGRPQHF. The CDR3 nucleotides are TGTGCCAGCAGTACACAGGGTAGGCCCCAGCATTTT.

This clone was observed once. This chain joins TRBV7-9 and TRBJ2-4; 7 bases align to TRBD2. Looked up from germline, CDR1 is SEHNR and CDR2 is FQNEAQ (reference sequence). The V gene end was trimmed by 0 bases and the J gene end by 5 bases; junction bases not matched to a gene: 4. CDR3 length equals 15 residues. CDR3 sequence (DNA): TGTGCCAGCAGCTTAGCGGGAGGGCCGCAAAACATTCAGTACTTC. It yields the protein CASSLAGGPQNIQYF.

CDR3 sequence: CASSVLAGSSYNEQFF. In nucleotides, the CDR3 is TGCGCCAGCAGCGTACTAGCGGGGAGCTCCTACAATGAGCAGTTCTTC. The chain has TRBV5-1 and TRBJ2-1, with 10 bases lining up with TRBD2. With 4 bases clipped from V and 0 bases from J, the junction kept 4 bases outside the gene matches. Germline CDR1 reads SGHRS; CDR2 reads YFSETQ. The CDR3 has 16 residues.

The chain recombines TRBV7-2 with TRBJ2-1; 8 bases map to TRBD2. CDR1 SGHTA and CDR2 FQGNSA come from the germline V gene. The ends lost 2 bases at V and 4 bases at J; junction bases unmatched: 7. This CDR3 is 16 amino acids long. DNA for the CDR3: TGTGCCAGCAGCTTACCCGGACTAGCCTTTTACAATGAGCAGTTCTTC. It is translated as CASSLPGLAFYNEQFF. Full variable domain (missing parts from reference TRBV7-2 and TRBJ2-1): GAGVSQSPSNKVTEKGKDVELRCDPISGHTALYWYRQSLGQGLEFLIYFQGNSAPDKSGLPSDRFSAERTGGSVSTLTIQRTQQEDSAVYLCASSLPGLAFYNEQFFGPGTRLTVL.

This rearrangement joins TRBV30 to TRBJ1-1, with 7 positions matching TRBD1. V gave up 5 bases and J gave up 3 bases; unmatched junction bases: 6. The CDR3 consists of 13 residues. Germline V gene sequence: CDR1 GTSNPN, CDR2 SVGIG (reference sequence). The CDR3 DNA reads TGTGCCTGGGCTCAACAGGGGTACACTGAAGCTTTCTTT. Translation: CAWAQQGYTEAFF.

This clone has more than one count but fewer than ten. The V and J genes are TRBV6-1 and TRBJ2-5; 7 positions agree with TRBD1. The CDR3 has 13 residues. Germline CDR1 and CDR2: MNHNS and SASEGT. V trimming: 7 bases; J trimming: 1 base; junction bases outside the gene matches: 3. The CDR3 coding sequence is TGTGCCAGCACCAGACAGGGCCAAGAGACCCAGTACTTC. Its translation is CASTRQGQETQYF.

The gene calls are TRBV12-5 and TRBJ1-1; D might be TRBD1 (6 bases). V was trimmed by 1 base and J by 5 bases, leaving 8 bases between them. There are 13 residues in the CDR3. Germline CDR1 reads LGHNT; CDR2 reads FRNRAP. The DNA for the CDR3 is TGTGCTAGTGGTTTGGAGGGGGGGACTGAAGCTTTCTTT. As protein: CASGLEGGTEAFF.

This clone came up once. This chain uses TRBV19 with TRBJ1-1, with 10 bases matching TRBD1. Germline trimming cut 7 bases from V and 4 bases from J; bases unmatched to any gene: 3. CDR3 size: 13 residues. Germline CDR1 and CDR2: LNHDA and SQIVND (reference sequence). Written as DNA, the CDR3 is TGTGCCAGTACGACAGGGGGCATCACTGAAGCTTTCTTT. Translated, it gives CASTTGGITEAFF.

The chain carries TRBV14 and TRBJ2-5, with TRBD2 as a possible D gene (5 bases). CDR1 SGHDN and CDR2 FVKESK come from the germline V gene. The CDR3 is made up of 13 amino acids. V was cut by 0 bases and J by 7 bases, with 9 bases left in between. Written as DNA, the CDR3 is TGTGCCAGCAGCCAAGATTACCGGGGGACCCAGTACTTC. Amino acids: CASSQDYRGTQYF. Looking up the rest from reference TRBV14 and TRBJ2-5 gives the full variable domain: EAGVTQFPSHSVIEKGQTVTLRCDPISGHDNLYWYRRVMGKEIKFLLHFVKESKQDESGMPNNRFLAERTGGTYSTLKVQPAELEDSGVYFCASSQDYRGTQYFGPGTRLLVL.

The V and J genes are TRBV6-4 and TRBJ2-7; 9 bases align to TRBD1. The germline V gene has CDR1 MRHNA and CDR2 SNTAGT. The CDR3 contains 13 residues. V shed 6 bases and J 2 bases; nucleotides not matched to a gene: 2. As DNA, the CDR3 is TGTGCCAGCAGACGGACAGGGGCCTACGAGCAGTACTTC. This translates into CASRRTGAYEQYF.

This sequence joins TRBV27 and TRBJ2-1; 9 bases are a match to TRBD2. The CDR3 loop spans 14 amino acids. Germline V CDR1 and CDR2: MNHEY, SMNVEV (reference sequence). J was trimmed by 8 bases and V by 3 bases; bases with no gene match: 5. The CDR3 nucleotides read TGTGCCAGCAGTTTGGGACTAGCCTGGGATGAGCAGTTCTTC. Translated: CASSLGLAWDEQFF.